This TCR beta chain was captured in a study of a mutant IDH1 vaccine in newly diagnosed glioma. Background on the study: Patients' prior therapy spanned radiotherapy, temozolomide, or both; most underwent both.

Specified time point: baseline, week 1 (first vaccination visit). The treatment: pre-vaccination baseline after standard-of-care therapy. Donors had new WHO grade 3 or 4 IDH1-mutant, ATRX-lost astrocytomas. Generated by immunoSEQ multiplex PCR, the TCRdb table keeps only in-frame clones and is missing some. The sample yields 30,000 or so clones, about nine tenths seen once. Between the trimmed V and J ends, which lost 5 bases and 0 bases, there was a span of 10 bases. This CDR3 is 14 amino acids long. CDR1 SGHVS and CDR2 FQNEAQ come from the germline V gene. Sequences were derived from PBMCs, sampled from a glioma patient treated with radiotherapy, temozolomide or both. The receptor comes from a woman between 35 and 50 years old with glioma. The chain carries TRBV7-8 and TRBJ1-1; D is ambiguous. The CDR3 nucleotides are TGTGCCAGCAGCCCCCGGAGGGTGAACACTGAAGCTTTCTTT. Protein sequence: CASSPRRVNTEAFF.